The 20 T cell receptor beta chains below were found in one sample sequenced in a study of blood T cell repertoires in COVID-19. The assay was immunoSEQ multiplex PCR, and TCRdb's table has in-frame clones only and misses some. The repertoire consists of nearly 200,000 clones, with just under 85% occurring once and the leading ten covering 6% to 8%. The sequencing sample was made of peripheral blood. Receptor source: a human donor with acute or convalescent COVID-19. The donor label of this sample is uncertain.

The rearrangement uses TRBV9 and TRBJ2-2; 7 positions match TRBD2. The CDR3 totals 15 residues. CDR1 is SGDLS and CDR2 is YYNGEE in the germline V gene. Losses at the gene ends were 0 bases for V and 7 bases for J; bases not matched to a gene: 6. As DNA, the CDR3 is TGTGCCAGCAGCGTAGGTCTAGCGGCTAACGGGGAGCTGTTTTTT. Its translation: CASSVGLAANGELFF.

V usage is TRBV4-3 and J usage is TRBJ2-3; 7 bases match TRBD2. Germline V gene lookup returns CDR1 LGHNA and CDR2 YSLEER. The CDR3 has 16 residues. V gave up 1 base and J gave up 0 bases; unmatched junction bases: 4. The CDR3 spells CASSQASGPSTDTQYF. In nucleotides, the CDR3 is TGCGCCAGCAGCCAAGCTAGCGGACCCAGCACAGATACGCAGTATTTT.

The rearrangement uses TRBV5-1 and TRBJ1-4, with D perhaps TRBD1 (5 bases). The V gene's germline CDR1 is SGHRS and CDR2 YFSETQ. The V end lost 0 bases, the J end lost 3 bases, and 6 bases lay between the germline ends. The CDR3 runs 14 residues. The CDR3 region is CASSLAGSNEKLFF. For the CDR3, the DNA is TGCGCCAGCAGCTTGGCAGGGTCTAATGAAAAACTGTTTTTT.

In DNA, the CDR3 is TGTGCCAGCAGCTTGTTCGGGGGGCGAAGCAATCAGCCCCAGCATTTT. As protein: CASSLFGGRSNQPQHF. The chain is built from TRBV5-8 and TRBJ1-5, with D perhaps matching TRBD1 (6 bases). The ends were cut back, 1 base at V and 1 base at J, with 12 bases in the middle. The germline gives CDR1 SGHTS, CDR2 YDEGEE. The CDR3 covers 16 residues.

This chain joins TRBV29-1 and TRBJ1-1, with a weak D call TRBD1 (6 bases). CDR3 size: 12 residues. V lost 4 bases, J lost 3 bases, and 9 bases lay in between. CDR1 is SQVTM and CDR2 is ANQGSEA in the germline V gene. The CDR3 spells CSVAGDYTEAFF. The DNA for the CDR3 is TGCAGCGTTGCAGGGGATTACACTGAAGCTTTCTTT.

J is TRBJ2-3 and V is TRBV24-1, with 7 bases that match TRBD1. Unmatched junction bases numbered 8, after V lost 7 bases and J lost 2 bases. From germline, CDR1 is KGHDR and CDR2 SFDVKD. The CDR3 extends over 15 amino acids. CDR3 amino acids: CATSSTGIVTDTQYF. DNA for the CDR3: TGTGCCACCAGCTCGACAGGGATTGTCACAGATACGCAGTATTTT.

The CDR3 protein is CATDRGGGTIYF. In DNA, the CDR3 is TGTGCCACCGATCGTGGGGGCGGCACCATATATTTT. V is TRBV12-3 or TRBV12-4 and J is TRBJ1-3, with D possibly being TRBD1 (6 bases). The V end lost 10 bases, the J end lost 9 bases, and 16 bases lay between the germline ends. The CDR3 contains 12 residues.

This clone was recorded a few times. V usage is TRBV18 and J usage is TRBJ2-5, with 7 nucleotides matching TRBD1. There are 14 residues in the CDR3. J lost 1 base, V lost 2 bases, and 1 base had no gene match. Germline V gene lookup returns CDR1 KGHSH and CDR2 LQKENI. CDR3 nucleotides: TGTGCCAGCTCACCAGCAGGGGGCCAAGAGACCCAGTACTTC. This codes for CASSPAGGQETQYF. Full variable domain (missing parts from reference TRBV18 and TRBJ2-5): NAGVMQNPRHLVRRRGQEARLRCSPMKGHSHVYWYRQLPEEGLKFMVYLQKENIIDESGMPKERFSAEFPKEGPSILRIQQVVRGDSAAYFCASSPAGGQETQYFGPGTRLLVL.

This clone was detected only a few times. This chain links TRBV7-3 with TRBJ1-1; D is undetermined. The CDR3 contains 13 residues. CDR1 is SGHTA and CDR2 is FQGTGA in the germline V gene. Trimming left V 4 bases short and J 0 bases short, with 6 bases between. The DNA of the CDR3 is TGTGCCAGCAGCTCCGGTATGAACACTGAAGCTTTCTTT. Its protein product is CASSSGMNTEAFF. The variable domain in full, completed from reference TRBV7-3 and TRBJ1-1, reads GAGVSQTPSNKVTEKGKYVELRCDPISGHTALYWYRQSLGQGPEFLIYFQGTGAADDSGLPNDRFFAVRPEGSVSTLKIQRTERGDSAVYLCASSSGMNTEAFFGQGTRLTVV.

The gene calls are TRBV9 and TRBJ2-1, with 8 bases aligning to TRBD2. J gave up 3 bases and V 0 bases, and 2 bases lay outside the gene matches. This CDR3 spans 15 amino acids. Germline V gene sequence: CDR1 SGDLS, CDR2 YYNGEE. The CDR3 here is CASSVASGFYNEQFF. The CDR3, as DNA: TGTGCCAGCAGCGTAGCTAGCGGGTTCTACAATGAGCAGTTCTTC.

This CDR3 is CASSRTGVATNEKLFF. CDR3 nucleotide sequence: TGTGCCAGCAGTCGGACCGGGGTAGCAACTAATGAAAAACTGTTTTTT. This chain links TRBV28 with TRBJ1-4, with unresolved D. Per germline, CDR1 MDHEN and CDR2 SYDVKM. The CDR3 sequence is 16 residues long. V was clipped by 5 bases and J by 0 bases, with 13 bases between them.

The chain has TRBV4-2 and TRBJ2-3; possible D gene TRBD2, 5 bases. The germline V and J ends were trimmed by 4 bases and 0 bases, with 14 bases remaining between them. CDR3 length: 16 amino acids. CDR1 is LGHNA, CDR2 YNFKEQ, per germline. The CDR3 DNA follows: TGTGCCAGCAGCCCCATATTGAGAGGGAGCACAGATACGCAGTATTTT. This codes for CASSPILRGSTDTQYF.

The V call is TRBV11-2, the J call TRBJ2-1; TRBD2 matches at 10 bases. CDR1 is SGHAT and CDR2 is FQNNGV in the germline V gene. The V gene end was trimmed by 5 bases and the J gene end by 5 bases; junction bases not matched to a gene: 6. The CDR3 has 15 amino acids. Written as DNA, the CDR3 is TGTGCCAGCAGCCCGTCTAGCGGGAGTAACAATGAGCAGTTCTTC. Amino acids: CASSPSSGSNNEQFF.

The rearrangement links TRBV2 to TRBJ2-1, with 10 bases that match TRBD2. V was pared by 5 bases and J by 6 bases, with 7 bases of the junction left unmatched. Germline V lookup: CDR1 SNHLY, CDR2 FYNNEI. The CDR3 totals 15 residues. DNA of the CDR3: TGTGCCAGCAGTCTAAGCGGGAGGGCCTTCAATGAGCAGTTCTTC. Amino acids: CASSLSGRAFNEQFF.

This chain uses TRBV30 with TRBJ2-2, with 10 nucleotides matching TRBD1. In germline, CDR1 is GTSNPN, CDR2 SVGIG (reference sequence). The J segment lost 0 bases and the V segment lost 5 bases, leaving 0 bases of the junction unmatched. The CDR3 covers 14 residues. The CDR3 sequence is CAWDRGPNTGELFF. The CDR3 DNA reads as TGTGCCTGGGACAGGGGGCCGAACACCGGGGAGCTGTTTTTT.

The chain couples TRBV13 to TRBJ1-4; TRBD1 is a possible D gene (5 bases). Per the germline V gene, CDR1 is PRHDT and CDR2 is FYEKMQ (reference sequence). V was pared by 2 bases and J by 8 bases, with 9 bases between. This CDR3 has 13 residues. CDR3 loop: CASSLRGAEKLFF. In DNA form, the CDR3 reads TGTGCCAGCAGCTTAAGGGGTGCGGAAAAACTGTTTTTT.

V gene TRBV29-1 combines with J gene TRBJ1-6; D is unresolved. Trimming pared 4 bases from V and 7 bases from J, leaving 14 bases between. Germline CDR1 and CDR2: SQVTM and ANQGSEA. The CDR3 length is 14 residues. Here the CDR3 reads CSVGEGGWNSPLHF. Here the CDR3 DNA reads TGCAGCGTTGGGGAGGGAGGGTGGAATTCACCCCTCCACTTT.

This clone was seen once. The chain combines TRBV19 with TRBJ1-5; the match to TRBD1 covers 10 bases. Trimming took 6 bases from V and 5 from J; bases not matched to a gene: 7. The CDR3 is made up of 15 amino acids. Per germline, CDR1 LNHDA and CDR2 SQIVND (reference sequence). CDR3 amino acids: CASRMTGGFYQPQHF. CDR3 sequence (DNA): TGTGCCAGTAGGATGACAGGGGGCTTCTATCAGCCCCAGCATTTT.

Only one count was recorded for this clone. The chain couples TRBV3-1 (or the pseudogene TRBV3-2) to TRBJ1-2, with D tentatively TRBD1 (5 bases). Trimming removed 1 base from V and 4 bases from J, with 13 bases in between. Per the germline V gene, CDR1 is LGHDT and CDR2 is YNNKEL (reference sequence). This CDR3 contains 15 residues. CDR3 nucleotides: TGTGCCAGCAGCCAAGCATTGTTGGGGCCCTATGGCTACACCTTC. Its translation: CASSQALLGPYGYTF.

The genes are TRBV2 and TRBJ2-2; TRBD2 matches 9 bases. CDR3 size: 17 residues. Germline CDR1 is SNHLY and CDR2 is FYNNEI. The V and J ends lost 5 bases and 0 bases, in that order; junction bases with no gene match: 7. In DNA form, the CDR3 reads TGTGCCAGCAGTAAGACTCGGACTAGCGCGAACACCGGGGAGCTGTTTTTT. Encoded protein: CASSKTRTSANTGELFF.